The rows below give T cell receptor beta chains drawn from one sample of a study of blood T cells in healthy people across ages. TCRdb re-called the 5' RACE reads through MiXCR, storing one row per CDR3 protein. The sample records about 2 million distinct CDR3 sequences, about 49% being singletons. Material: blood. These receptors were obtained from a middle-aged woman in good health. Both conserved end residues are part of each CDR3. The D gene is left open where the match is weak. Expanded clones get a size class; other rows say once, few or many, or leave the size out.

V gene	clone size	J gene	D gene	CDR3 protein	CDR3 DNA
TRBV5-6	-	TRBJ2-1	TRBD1	CASTGQALGDEQFF	TGTGCCAGTACAGGACAGGCCCTTGGCGATGAGCAGTTCTTC
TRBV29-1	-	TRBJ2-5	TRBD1	CSFDRAQETQYF	TGCAGCTTTGACAGGGCCCAAGAGACCCAGTACTTC
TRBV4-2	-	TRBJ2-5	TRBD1	CASSHGLGDRLQETQYF	TGTGCCAGCAGCCATGGCTTAGGGGACAGACTACAAGAGACCCAGTACTTC
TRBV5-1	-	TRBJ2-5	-	CASSPGVSSGYQETQYF	TGCGCCAGCAGCCCTGGGGTTTCCTCCGGGTACCAAGAGACCCAGTACTTC
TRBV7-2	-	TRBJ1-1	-	CASSLYPPEMNTEAFF	TGTGCCAGCAGCTTATACCCCCCAGAAATGAACACTGAAGCTTTCTTT
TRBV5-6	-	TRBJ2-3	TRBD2	CASSLVGTSGAFSTDTQYF	TGTGCCAGCAGCTTGGTAGGGACTAGCGGGGCCTTTAGCACAGATACGCAGTATTTT
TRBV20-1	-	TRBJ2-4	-	CSARLSAGSGNIQYF	TGCAGTGCTAGGTTGTCTGCAGGGTCGGGAAACATTCAGTACTTC
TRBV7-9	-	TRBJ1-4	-	CASSLSGLGDEKLFF	TGTGCCAGCAGCTTATCAGGGCTGGGCGATGAAAAACTGTTTTTT
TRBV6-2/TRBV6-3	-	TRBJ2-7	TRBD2	CASSFLAGGYNEQYF	TGTGCCAGCAGTTTCCTAGCGGGGGGATACAATGAGCAGTACTTC
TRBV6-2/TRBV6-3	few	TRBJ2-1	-	CASSSQAYNEQFF	TGTGCCAGCAGTTCACAGGCTTACAATGAGCAGTTCTTC
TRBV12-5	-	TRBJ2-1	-	CASGLDPLHRVRVFPHNEQFF	TGTGCTAGTGGTTTGGACCCTCTCCACAGGGTCCGGGTCTTCCCACACAATGAGCAGTTCTTC
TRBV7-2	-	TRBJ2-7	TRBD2	CASWAGGSYEQYF	TGTGCCAGCTGGGCGGGGGGCTCCTACGAGCAGTACTTC
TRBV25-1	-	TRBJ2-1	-	CASSGSGVVNEQFF	TGTGCCAGCAGTGGCTCGGGGGTTGTCAATGAGCAGTTCTTC
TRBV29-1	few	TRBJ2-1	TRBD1	CSAQRQGAGSYNEQFF	TGCAGCGCCCAACGCCAGGGGGCAGGGTCCTACAATGAGCAGTTCTTC
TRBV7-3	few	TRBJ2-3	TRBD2	CASSLSSGPDTQYF	TGTGCCAGCAGCTTGTCTAGCGGTCCGGATACGCAGTATTTT
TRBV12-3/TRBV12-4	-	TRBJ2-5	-	CASTLQGIQETQYF	TGTGCCAGCACCTTACAGGGTATCCAAGAGACCCAGTACTTC
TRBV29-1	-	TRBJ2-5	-	CSHRTAGTQYF	TGCAGCCATAGGACGGCCGGGACCCAGTACTTC
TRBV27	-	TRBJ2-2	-	CASTSPGWASNTGELFF	TGTGCCAGCACCTCCCCGGGGTGGGCTTCGAACACCGGGGAGCTGTTTTTT
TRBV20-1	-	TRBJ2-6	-	CSAPSRASGANVLTF	TGCAGTGCTCCCAGCAGGGCCTCTGGGGCCAACGTCCTGACTTTC
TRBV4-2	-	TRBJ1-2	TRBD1	CASSQDHGAGGYDGYTF	TGTGCCAGCAGCCAAGATCATGGGGCAGGGGGGTACGATGGCTACACCTTC
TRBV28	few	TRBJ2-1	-	CASSRAAGVGDEQFF	TGTGCCAGCAGCCGCGCGGCAGGGGTAGGCGATGAGCAGTTCTTC
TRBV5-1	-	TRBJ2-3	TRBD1	CASSLIGQGREDTQYF	TGCGCCAGCAGCTTGATAGGACAGGGAAGGGAAGATACGCAGTATTTT
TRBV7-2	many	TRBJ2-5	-	CASSSLQETQYF	TGTGCCAGCAGCTCTTTACAAGAGACCCAGTACTTC
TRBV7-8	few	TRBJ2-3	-	CASSPRERRWYF	TGTGCCAGCAGCCCTCGGGAGCGGCGCTGGTATTTT
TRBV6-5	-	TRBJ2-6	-	CASKRDTGANVLTF	TGTGCCAGCAAAAGAGACACTGGGGCCAACGTCCTGACTTTC
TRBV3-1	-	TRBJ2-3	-	CASSQVNDRDTQYF	TGTGCCAGCAGCCAGGTGAACGACCGAGATACGCAGTATTTT
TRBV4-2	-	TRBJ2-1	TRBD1	CASSHGQGARNEQFF	TGTGCCAGCAGCCACGGACAGGGGGCTAGGAATGAGCAGTTCTTC
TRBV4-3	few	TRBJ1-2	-	CASSLHEGGNYGYTF	TGCGCCAGCAGCCTCCATGAGGGGGGGAACTATGGCTACACCTTC
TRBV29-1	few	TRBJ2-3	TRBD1	CSDGTGASTDTQYF	TGCAGCGACGGGACAGGGGCTTCCACAGATACGCAGTATTTT
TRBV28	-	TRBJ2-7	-	CASSPTAVYEQYF	TGTGCCAGCAGTCCCACGGCGGTCTACGAGCAGTACTTC
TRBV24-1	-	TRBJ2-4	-	CATGDYGPGGLNIQYF	TGTGCCACCGGTGATTACGGGCCAGGGGGACTAAACATTCAGTACTTC
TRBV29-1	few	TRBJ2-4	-	CSVLVAKNIQYF	TGCAGCGTTTTGGTAGCCAAAAACATTCAGTACTTC
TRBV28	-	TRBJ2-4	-	CASSTSGRQYF	TGTGCCAGTAGCACCTCGGGGAGGCAGTACTTC
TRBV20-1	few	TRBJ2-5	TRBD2	CSAEELAGNNYRGETQYF	TGCAGTGCAGAGGAACTAGCGGGGAACAACTACCGGGGGGAGACCCAGTACTTC
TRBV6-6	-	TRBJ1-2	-	CASSQGGAAGYTF	TGTGCCAGCAGTCAAGGGGGGGCCGCTGGCTACACCTTC
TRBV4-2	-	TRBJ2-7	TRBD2	CASSPADGGAVDEQYF	TGTGCCAGCAGCCCCGCGGACGGGGGGGCCGTGGACGAGCAGTACTTC
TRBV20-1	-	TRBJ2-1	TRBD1	CSAKQGNPYNEQFF	TGCAGTGCTAAACAGGGGAATCCCTACAATGAGCAGTTCTTC
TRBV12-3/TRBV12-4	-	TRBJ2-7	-	CASSKSPPGASYEQYF	TGTGCCAGCAGTAAAAGCCCCCCGGGGGCGTCGTACGAGCAGTACTTC